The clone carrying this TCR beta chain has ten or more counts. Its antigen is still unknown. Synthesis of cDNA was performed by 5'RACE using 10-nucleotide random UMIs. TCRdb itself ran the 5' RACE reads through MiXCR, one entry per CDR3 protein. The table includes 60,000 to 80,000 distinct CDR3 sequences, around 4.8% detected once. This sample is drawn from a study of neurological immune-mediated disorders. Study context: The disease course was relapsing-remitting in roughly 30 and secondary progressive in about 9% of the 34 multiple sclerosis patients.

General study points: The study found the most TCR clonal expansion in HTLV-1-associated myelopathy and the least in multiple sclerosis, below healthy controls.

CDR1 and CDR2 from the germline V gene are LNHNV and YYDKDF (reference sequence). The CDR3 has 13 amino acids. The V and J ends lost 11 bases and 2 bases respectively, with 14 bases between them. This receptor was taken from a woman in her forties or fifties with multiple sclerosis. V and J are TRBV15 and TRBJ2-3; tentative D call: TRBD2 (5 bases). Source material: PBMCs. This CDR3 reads CAASVDYTDTQYF. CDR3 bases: TGTGCCGCTTCCGTCGACTACACAGATACGCAGTATTTT. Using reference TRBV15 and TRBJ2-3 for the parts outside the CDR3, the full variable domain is DAMVIQNPRYQVTQFGKPVTLSCSQTLNHNVMYWYQQKSSQAPKLLFHYYDKDFNNEADTPDNFQSRRPNTSFCFLDIRSPGLGDTAMYLCAASVDYTDTQYFGPGTRLTVL.